The 29 T cell receptor beta chains given below trace back to one sample, sequenced in a study of shared T cell receptors in the human thymus (dated by TCRdb to about 2021). Library method: the immunoSEQ multiplex PCR assay. The table was pulled from immuneACCESS by TCRdb, which kept in-frame rearrangements only. Such tables lose some clones; where checked, under half of the loss comes from unresolved V genes, and the rest has no known cause. This sample comprises hundreds of thousands of clones, approximately 80% of them detected only once. Approximately 0.013% of the sample belongs to the ten largest clones. Separately, the same data were catalogued under a study of human thymus T cells.

Material for sequencing was thymocytes. The source is a boy under two years old with a congenital heart defect. Donor details come from another sample of the same person, matched by shared clones.

The CDR3 sequence: CASSSGGRGAYEQYF. CDR3 DNA sequence: TGTGCCAGCAGCTCGGGGGGGAGAGGGGCTTACGAGCAGTACTTC. The chain combines TRBV5-6 with TRBJ2-7; 8 positions match TRBD2. The junction had 9 bases not matched to a gene; V was cut back by 3 bases and J by 4 bases. There are 15 residues in the CDR3. Germline CDR1 SGHDT, CDR2 YYEEEE.

This rearrangement joins TRBV7-9 to TRBJ2-2, with TRBD1 as a possible D gene (8 bases). This CDR3 region has 15 residues. Trimming cost V 5 bases and J 3 bases, with 13 bases left between them. Germline V CDR1 and CDR2: SEHNR, FQNEAQ (reference sequence). The CDR3 coding sequence is TGTGCCAGCAGCGCAACAGGGGGGGACACCGGGGAGCTGTTTTTT. Residues: CASSATGGDTGELFF.

The chain recombines TRBV5-8 with TRBJ2-2; 9 bases fit TRBD2. There are 17 residues in the CDR3. Germline V gene sequence: CDR1 SGHTS, CDR2 YDEGEE. J was trimmed by 8 bases and V by 0 bases; bases with no gene match: 11. CDR3 bases: TGTGCCAGCAGCTTGGAAGGAGGACTAGCGTTTAAAGGGGAGCTGTTTTTT. This codes for CASSLEGGLAFKGELFF. Full variable domain (rest looked up from reference TRBV5-8 and TRBJ2-2): EAGVTQSPTHLIKTRGQQATLRCSPISGHTSVYWYQQALGLGLQFLLWYDEGEERNRGNFPPRFSGRQFPNYSSELNVNALELEDSALYLCASSLEGGLAFKGELFFGEGSRLTVL.

V is TRBV5-1 and J is TRBJ2-7; maybe TRBD1 (6 bases). CDR1 SGHRS and CDR2 YFSETQ come from the germline V gene. V was shortened by 1 base and J by 7 bases, with 12 bases between the two germline ends. There are 13 residues in the CDR3. CDR3 in amino acids: CASSLSIRGEQYF. The DNA of the CDR3 is TGCGCCAGCAGCTTGTCCATCAGGGGTGAGCAGTACTTC.

The chain has TRBV29-1 and TRBJ1-1, with 8 bases matching TRBD1. The CDR3 spans 14 residues. The V segment lost 6 bases and the J segment 3 bases; nucleotides outside the gene matches: 9. The germline V gene encodes CDR1 SQVTM and CDR2 ANQGSEA. The CDR3, as DNA: TGCAGCGTGGTACTAGGACAGGGTTACACTGAAGCTTTCTTT. Translation gives CSVVLGQGYTEAFF.

This clone was seen a few times. This chain joins TRBV5-4 and TRBJ2-2; TRBD2 matches at 8 bases. Unmatched junction bases numbered 11, after V lost 4 bases and J lost 3 bases. The CDR3 is made up of 17 amino acids. Per the germline V gene, CDR1 is SGHNT and CDR2 is YYREEE (reference sequence). CDR3 region: CASSMTTGTSDTGELFF. The CDR3 DNA sequence: TGTGCCAGCAGCATGACGACCGGGACTAGTGACACCGGGGAGCTGTTTTTT.

This sequence joins TRBV5-5 and TRBJ2-7; 10 bases line up with TRBD1. CDR1 is SGHKS and CDR2 is YYEKEE in the germline V gene (reference sequence). The CDR3 totals 12 residues. With 3 bases clipped from V and 7 bases from J, the junction kept 1 base outside the gene matches. The CDR3 here is CASSWGQGEQYF. In DNA form, the CDR3 reads TGTGCCAGCAGCTGGGGACAGGGGGAGCAGTACTTC.

There are a few counts of this clone. The CDR3 DNA follows: TGTGCCAGCAGTCTGCATTGGACAGTCGGCACCTACGAGCAGTACTTC. This encodes CASSLHWTVGTYEQYF. The J gene is TRBJ2-7, the V gene TRBV27, with D tentatively TRBD1 (6 bases). CDR3 length: 16 amino acids. The V gene lost 5 bases and the J gene lost 2 bases, with 19 bases spanning the gap. The germline CDR1 and CDR2 sequences are MNHEY and SMNVEV (reference sequence).

The chain employs TRBV4-3 and TRBJ1-4; D uncertain. Germline CDR1 LGHNA, CDR2 YSLEER. Trimming stripped 3 bases from V and 7 bases from J, with 18 bases between. The CDR3 totals 16 residues. CDR3 residues: CASSHALGRVGEKLFF. As DNA, the CDR3 is TGCGCCAGCAGCCACGCCCTAGGGCGGGTGGGTGAAAAACTGTTTTTT.

V gene TRBV5-1 combines with J gene TRBJ2-2; TRBD2 agrees at 8 bases. The CDR3 is 16 amino acids. Germline assignment: CDR1 SGHRS and CDR2 YFSETQ. The junction had 14 bases not matched to a gene; V was cut back by 7 bases and J by 6 bases. The CDR3 sequence: CASVRSPAGVAGELFF. CDR3 DNA: TGCGCCAGCGTCCGGTCCCCAGCGGGAGTTGCCGGGGAGCTGTTTTTT.

The chain employs TRBV5-4 and TRBJ2-7, with TRBD2 matching 10 bases. The trim removed 1 base at V and 5 bases at J, leaving 6 bases unmatched. The CDR3 loop spans 15 amino acids. The germline V gene encodes CDR1 SGHNT and CDR2 YYREEE (reference sequence). Here the CDR3 DNA reads TGTGCCAGCAGCTTGCTTAGCGGGAGGAATCACGAGCAGTACTTC. It is translated as CASSLLSGRNHEQYF. The complete variable domain, with remaining parts taken from reference TRBV5-4 and TRBJ2-7, reads ETGVTQSPTHLIKTRGQQVTLRCSSQSGHNTVSWYQQALGQGPQFIFQYYREEENGRGNFPPRFSGLQFPNYSSELNVNALELDDSALYLCASSLLSGRNHEQYFGPGTRLTVT.

The rearrangement links TRBV30 to TRBJ2-7; D perhaps matches TRBD1 (5 bases). This CDR3 spans 13 amino acids. Trimming left V 3 bases short and J 4 bases short, with 13 bases between. CDR1 GTSNPN and CDR2 SVGIG come from the germline V gene (reference sequence). The CDR3 DNA reads TGTGCCTGGAGCTCACAGGATCTTTACGAGCAGTACTTC. This gives the protein CAWSSQDLYEQYF. Full variable domain (missing parts from reference TRBV30 and TRBJ2-7): SQTIHQWPATLVQPVGSPLSLECTVEGTSNPNLYWYRQAAGRGLQLLFYSVGIGQISSEVPQNLSASRPQDRQFILSSKKLLLSDSGFYLCAWSSQDLYEQYFGPGTRLTVT.

This chain links TRBV28 with TRBJ1-2; possibly TRBD1 for D (6 bases). Germline CDR1 is MDHEN and CDR2 is SYDVKM. This CDR3 contains 16 residues. Trimming took 1 base from V and 5 from J, leaving 17 bases between them. The CDR3 DNA is TGTGCCAGCAGTTTATTAACGGGGGCGGGGGAGTATGGCTACACCTTC. Translated, it gives CASSLLTGAGEYGYTF.

J is TRBJ2-3 and V is TRBV6-1, with D tentatively TRBD1 (6 bases). Germline V CDR1 and CDR2: MNHNS, SASEGT. V lost 7 bases and J lost 1, with 15 bases in between. This CDR3 comprises 15 residues. This chain's CDR3 is CASIRNRDGTDTQYF. The CDR3 nucleotides are TGTGCCAGCATAAGGAACAGGGACGGCACAGATACGCAGTATTTT.

This clone was seen a handful of times. The J gene is TRBJ1-3, the V gene TRBV28, with unresolved D. This CDR3 contains 16 residues. The V end was cut by 3 bases, the J end by 0 bases, with 12 bases between. The germline V gene encodes CDR1 MDHEN and CDR2 SYDVKM. The CDR3 nucleotides read TGTGCCAGCAGTTTGTCCGACTCGAGCTCTGGAAACACCATATATTTT. Amino acid sequence: CASSLSDSSSGNTIYF.

This clone came up a few times. The V and J genes are TRBV11-1 and TRBJ1-1; TRBD1 aligns across 7 bases. V was clipped by 2 bases and J by 1 base; unmatched bases: 7. The V gene's germline CDR1 is SGHAT and CDR2 FQDESV (reference sequence). This CDR3 contains 16 residues. The CDR3 region is CASSLLLGQSNTEAFF. The CDR3 coding sequence is TGTGCCAGCAGCTTACTACTGGGACAGTCGAACACTGAAGCTTTCTTT.

The chain links TRBV6-1 to TRBJ2-7; 7 nucleotides align to TRBD1. The length of the CDR3 is 19 residues. Germline V gene lookup returns CDR1 MNHNS and CDR2 SASEGT. J lost 3 bases, V lost 5 bases, and 22 bases had no gene match. The CDR3: CASSQEPPSTGRVGYEQYF. The CDR3, as DNA: TGTGCCAGCAGTCAAGAACCTCCGTCGACAGGGCGGGTAGGCTACGAGCAGTACTTC.

The chain employs TRBV2 and TRBJ2-3, with 10 bases lining up with TRBD2. The CDR3 runs to 15 residues. Trimming took 10 bases from V and 5 from J; bases not matched to a gene: 12. Germline V gene sequence: CDR1 SNHLY, CDR2 FYNNEI. In DNA form, the CDR3 reads TGTGCCACCCTCCTCCAGCGGGAGGGTCAAGATACGCAGTATTTT. Translated, it gives CATLLQREGQDTQYF. Supplemented by reference TRBV2 and TRBJ2-3, the full variable domain reads EPEVTQTPSHQVTQMGQEVILRCVPISNHLYFYWYRQILGQKVEFLVSFYNNEISEKSEIFDDQFSVERPDGSNFTLKIRSTKLEDSAMYFCATLLQREGQDTQYFGPGTRLTVL.

The chain links TRBV4-2 to TRBJ1-5; 9 bases agree with TRBD1. Germline trimming cut 1 base from V and 7 bases from J; bases unmatched to any gene: 11. CDR3 size: 17 residues. CDR1 and CDR2 from the germline V gene are LGHNA and YNFKEQ. DNA of the CDR3: TGTGCCAGCAGCCAAGGCCTGCCGGGACAGGGTGACCAGCCCCAGCATTTT. Its translation is CASSQGLPGQGDQPQHF.

This chain uses TRBV5-1 with TRBJ2-7; D possibly corresponds to TRBD2 (5 bases). Germline V CDR1 and CDR2: SGHRS, YFSETQ. Trimming removed 0 bases from V and 0 bases from J, with 13 bases in between. The CDR3 is made up of 16 amino acids. The chain's CDR3 is CASSLGVGGYSYEQYF. In DNA form, the CDR3 reads TGCGCCAGCAGCTTGGGCGTTGGCGGGTACTCCTACGAGCAGTACTTC.

This sequence joins TRBV5-1 and TRBJ2-7, with D perhaps matching TRBD2 (6 bases). Between the trimmed V and J ends, which lost 5 bases and 3 bases, there was a span of 21 bases. Germline assignment: CDR1 SGHRS and CDR2 YFSETQ. The CDR3 extends over 16 amino acids. CDR3 DNA: TGCGCCAGCAGTTTGCCGACCTCGGGACTTTTCTACGAGCAGTACTTC. This encodes CASSLPTSGLFYEQYF.

This clone has just one count. The rearrangement links TRBV2 to TRBJ1-1; 7 nucleotides align to TRBD1. This CDR3 is 17 amino acids long. Trimming cost V 3 bases and J 5 bases; bases outside gene matches: 15. Germline CDR1 SNHLY, CDR2 FYNNEI. This CDR3 reads CASSERKTGARDTEAFF. The CDR3 DNA sequence: TGTGCCAGCAGTGAGAGAAAAACAGGGGCGAGAGATACTGAAGCTTTCTTT.

The chain recombines TRBV21-1 with TRBJ2-1; TRBD1 reflects the table's D call only, with no check against the DNA. TRBV21-1 is tagged as a pseudogene. The CDR3 loop spans 17 amino acids. This CDR3 reads CASSSSSFDRDYNEQFF. The CDR3 DNA sequence: TGTGCCAGCAGCAGCTCCTCCTTCGACAGGGATTACAATGAGCAGTTCTTC.

The chain links TRBV21-1 to TRBJ2-7; TRBD2 is the table's D call, not checked against the DNA. TRBV21-1 is flagged as a pseudogene. The CDR3 is 15 residues long. Here the CDR3 reads CASSNRDYRSYEQYF. The DNA of the CDR3 is TGTGCCAGCAGCAACAGGGACTACCGCTCCTACGAGCAGTACTTC.

The rearrangement links TRBV30 to TRBJ2-5; TRBD2 might be the D (5 bases). The CDR3 runs to 12 residues. Trimming shortened V by 0 bases and J by 3 bases, and 5 bases separated the two germline ends. The germline gives CDR1 GTSNPN, CDR2 SVGIG (reference sequence). CDR3 nucleotide sequence: TGTGCCTGGAGTGTACTAGAAGAGACCCAGTACTTC. The encoded protein is CAWSVLEETQYF.

The V gene is TRBV5-6, the J gene TRBJ2-1; D is perhaps TRBD2 (6 bases). The CDR3 has 17 residues. Germline-derived CDR1 and CDR2 are SGHDT and YYEEEE. V was trimmed by 0 bases and J by 4 bases, leaving 17 bases between them. CDR3 sequence: CASSLGYRGMRYNEQFF. The CDR3 bases are TGTGCCAGCAGCTTGGGGTATCGGGGGATGAGGTACAATGAGCAGTTCTTC.

This chain links TRBV29-1 with TRBJ2-3; D is possibly TRBD1 (6 bases). From germline, CDR1 is SQVTM and CDR2 ANQGSEA. Deletions cut 0 bases from V and 1 base from J, with 11 bases between. This CDR3 is 15 amino acids long. The CDR3 protein is CSVEDSGQRTDTQYF. Here the CDR3 DNA reads TGCAGCGTTGAAGATTCCGGACAGCGCACAGATACGCAGTATTTT.

The chain links TRBV5-1 to TRBJ2-3, with D possibly being TRBD1 (6 bases). This CDR3 has 16 residues. Deletions cut 3 bases from V and 3 bases from J, with 17 bases between. Germline-derived CDR1 and CDR2 are SGHRS and YFSETQ. The CDR3 region has the DNA TGCGCCAGCAGCTCTAAGGACAGCTTAACAACAGATACGCAGTATTTT. It encodes CASSSKDSLTTDTQYF.

The V gene is TRBV18, the J gene TRBJ1-1, with D tentatively TRBD1 (6 bases). This CDR3 is built from 13 residues. The germline V gene encodes CDR1 KGHSH and CDR2 LQKENI. V was shortened by 6 bases and J by 0 bases, with 8 bases between the two germline ends. CDR3 nucleotides: TGTGCCAGCTCTGGGGGCGTGAACACTGAAGCTTTCTTT. This sequence encodes CASSGGVNTEAFF. The full variable domain, its missing parts supplied by reference TRBV18 and TRBJ1-1, is NAGVMQNPRHLVRRRGQEARLRCSPMKGHSHVYWYRQLPEEGLKFMVYLQKENIIDESGMPKERFSAEFPKEGPSILRIQQVVRGDSAAYFCASSGGVNTEAFFGQGTRLTVV.